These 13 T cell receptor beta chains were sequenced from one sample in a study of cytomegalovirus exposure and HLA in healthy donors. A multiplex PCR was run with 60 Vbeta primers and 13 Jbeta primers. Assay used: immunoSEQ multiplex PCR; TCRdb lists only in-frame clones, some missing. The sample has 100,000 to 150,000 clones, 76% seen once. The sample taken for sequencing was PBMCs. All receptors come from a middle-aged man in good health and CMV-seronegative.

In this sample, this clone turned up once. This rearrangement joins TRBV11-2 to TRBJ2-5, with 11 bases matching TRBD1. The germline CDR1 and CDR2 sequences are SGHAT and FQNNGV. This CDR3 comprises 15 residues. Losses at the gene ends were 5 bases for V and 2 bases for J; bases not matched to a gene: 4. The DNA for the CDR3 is TGTGCCAGCAGCCCCCGGGACAGGGGGCAAGAGACCCAGTACTTC. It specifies CASSPRDRGQETQYF.

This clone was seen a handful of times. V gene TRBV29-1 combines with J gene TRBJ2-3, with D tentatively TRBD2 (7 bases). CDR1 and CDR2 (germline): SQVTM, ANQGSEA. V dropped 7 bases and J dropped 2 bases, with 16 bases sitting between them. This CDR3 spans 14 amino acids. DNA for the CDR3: TGCAGCGGTGGGGCGGGGGCCCACACAGATACGCAGTATTTT. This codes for CSGGAGAHTDTQYF.

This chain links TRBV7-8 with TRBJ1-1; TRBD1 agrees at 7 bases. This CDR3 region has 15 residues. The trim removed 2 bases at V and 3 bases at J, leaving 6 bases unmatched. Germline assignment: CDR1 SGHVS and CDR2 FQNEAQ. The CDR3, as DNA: TGTGCCAGCAGCTTACAGACAGGGTGGCACACTGAAGCTTTCTTT. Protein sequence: CASSLQTGWHTEAFF. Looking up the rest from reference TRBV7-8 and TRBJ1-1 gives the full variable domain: GAGVSQSPRYKVAKRGQDVALRCDPISGHVSLFWYQQALGQGPEFLTYFQNEAQLDKSGLPSDRFFAERPEGSVSTLKIQRTQQEDSAVYLCASSLQTGWHTEAFFGQGTRLTVV.

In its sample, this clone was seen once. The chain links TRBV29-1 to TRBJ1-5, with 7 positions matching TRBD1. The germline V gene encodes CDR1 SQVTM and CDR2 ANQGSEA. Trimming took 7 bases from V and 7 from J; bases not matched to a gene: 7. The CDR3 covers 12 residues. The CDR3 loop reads CSGGDSGQPQHF. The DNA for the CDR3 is TGCAGCGGGGGGGACAGTGGGCAGCCCCAGCATTTT.

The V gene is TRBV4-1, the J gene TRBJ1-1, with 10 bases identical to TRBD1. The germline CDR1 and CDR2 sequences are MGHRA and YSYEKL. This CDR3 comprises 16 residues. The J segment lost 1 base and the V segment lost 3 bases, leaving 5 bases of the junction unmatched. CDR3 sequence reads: CASSHGTGAPNTEAFF. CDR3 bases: TGCGCCAGCAGCCACGGGACAGGGGCTCCGAACACTGAAGCTTTCTTT.

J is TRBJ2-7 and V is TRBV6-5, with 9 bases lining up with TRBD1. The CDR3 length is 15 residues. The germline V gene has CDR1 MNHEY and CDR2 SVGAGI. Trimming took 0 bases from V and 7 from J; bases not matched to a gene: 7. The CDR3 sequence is CASSYSTGGAGEQYF. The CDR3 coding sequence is TGTGCCAGCAGTTACTCGACAGGGGGAGCGGGGGAGCAGTACTTC.

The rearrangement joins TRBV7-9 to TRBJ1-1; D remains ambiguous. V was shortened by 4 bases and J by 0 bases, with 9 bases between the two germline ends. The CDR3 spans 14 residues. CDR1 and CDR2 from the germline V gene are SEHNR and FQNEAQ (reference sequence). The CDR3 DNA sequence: TGTGCCAGCAGCTCACAGTCTATGAACACTGAAGCTTTCTTT. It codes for CASSSQSMNTEAFF.

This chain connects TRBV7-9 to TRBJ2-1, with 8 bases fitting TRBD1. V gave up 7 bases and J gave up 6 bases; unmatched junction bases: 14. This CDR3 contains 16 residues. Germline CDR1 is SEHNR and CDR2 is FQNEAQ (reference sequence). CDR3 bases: TGTGCCAGCACGCCAGGACAGGGAGGATTGGGCAATGAGCAGTTCTTC. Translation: CASTPGQGGLGNEQFF.

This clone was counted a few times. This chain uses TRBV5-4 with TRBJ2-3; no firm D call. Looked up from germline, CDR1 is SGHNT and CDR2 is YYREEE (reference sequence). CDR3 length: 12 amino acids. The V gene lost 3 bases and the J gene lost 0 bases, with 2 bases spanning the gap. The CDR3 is CASSSSTDTQYF. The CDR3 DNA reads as TGTGCCAGCAGCTCTAGCACAGATACGCAGTATTTT.

The CDR3 DNA reads TGTGCCAGCCCCCCCCGAATTATTAGCGGGGGCCGGGGTGGCACAGATACGCAGTATTTT. Translated, it gives CASPPRIISGGRGGTDTQYF. This chain joins TRBV28 and TRBJ2-3; TRBD2 aligns across 9 bases. Germline CDR1 and CDR2: MDHEN and SYDVKM. The junction had 22 bases not matched to a gene; V was cut back by 8 bases and J by 1 base. The CDR3 contains 20 residues.

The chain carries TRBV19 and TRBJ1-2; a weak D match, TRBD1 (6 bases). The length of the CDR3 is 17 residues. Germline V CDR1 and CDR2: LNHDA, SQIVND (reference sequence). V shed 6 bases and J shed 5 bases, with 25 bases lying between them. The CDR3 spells CASRETYWGRGTYGYTF. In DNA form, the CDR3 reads TGTGCCAGTAGAGAGACTTACTGGGGCAGGGGTACATATGGCTACACCTTC. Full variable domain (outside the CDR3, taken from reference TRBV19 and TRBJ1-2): DGGITQSPKYLFRKEGQNVTLSCEQNLNHDAMYWYRQDPGQGLRLIYYSQIVNDFQKGDIAEGYSVSREKKESFPLTVTSAQKNPTAFYLCASRETYWGRGTYGYTFGSGTRLTVV.

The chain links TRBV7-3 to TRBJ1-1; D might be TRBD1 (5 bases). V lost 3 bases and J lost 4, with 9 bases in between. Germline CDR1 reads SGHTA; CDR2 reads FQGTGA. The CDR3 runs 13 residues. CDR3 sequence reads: CASSFSGITEAFF. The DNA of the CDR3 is TGTGCCAGCAGCTTTTCAGGGATCACTGAAGCTTTCTTT.

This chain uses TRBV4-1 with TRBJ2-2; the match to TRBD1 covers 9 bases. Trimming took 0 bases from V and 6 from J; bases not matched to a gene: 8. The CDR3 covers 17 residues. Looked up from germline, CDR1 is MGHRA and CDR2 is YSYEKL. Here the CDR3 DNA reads TGCGCCAGCAGCCAAGATACGACAGGGGGTTTAGCCGGGGAGCTGTTTTTT. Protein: CASSQDTTGGLAGELFF.